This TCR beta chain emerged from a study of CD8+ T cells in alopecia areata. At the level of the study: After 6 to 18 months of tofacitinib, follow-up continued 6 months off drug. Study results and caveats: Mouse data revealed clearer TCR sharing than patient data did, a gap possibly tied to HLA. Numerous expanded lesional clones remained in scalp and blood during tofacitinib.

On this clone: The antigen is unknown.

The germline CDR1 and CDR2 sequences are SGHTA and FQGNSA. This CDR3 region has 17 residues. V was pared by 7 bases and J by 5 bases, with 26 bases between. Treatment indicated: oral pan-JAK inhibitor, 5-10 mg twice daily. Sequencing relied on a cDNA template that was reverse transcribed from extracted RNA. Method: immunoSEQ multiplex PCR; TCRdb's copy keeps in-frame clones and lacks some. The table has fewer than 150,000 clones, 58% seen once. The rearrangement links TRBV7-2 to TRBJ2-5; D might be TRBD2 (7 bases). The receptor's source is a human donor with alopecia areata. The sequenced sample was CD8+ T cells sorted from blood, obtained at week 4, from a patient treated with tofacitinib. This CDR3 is CASTDPGQGRAWETQYF. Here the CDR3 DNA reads TGTGCCAGCACCGACCCGGGGCAGGGGAGGGCATGGGAGACCCAGTACTTC.